What follows is one T cell receptor (beta chain) and its context. This entry is derived from a study of CD8 T cells in Susac syndrome. Study details: Among the Susac syndrome patients sequenced, 5 or 6 had active disease and fewer than 10 were in remission.

Reverse transcription of roughly 0.45 to 1 ug RNA used random hexamers. Amplification of TCR beta CDR3 was carried out by immunoSEQ multiplex PCR, which covered 54 Vbeta and 13 Jbeta segments. A single record per CDR3 protein comes from TCRdb applying MiXCR to the immunoSEQ multiplex PCR reads. This table holds about 170,000 distinct CDR3 sequences, roughly 95% found once. The sequence was obtained from a human donor with Susac syndrome. The sequenced material came from CD4+ T cells from PBMCs.

The chain's CDR3 is CASSAGQGARETQYF. The CDR3 DNA is TGTGCCAGCAGCGCGGGACAGGGGGCGCGAGAGACCCAGTACTTC. J is TRBJ2-5 and V is TRBV7-2, with 12 bases that match TRBD1. This CDR3 has 15 amino acids. The germline V gene encodes CDR1 SGHTA and CDR2 FQGNSA. The junction had 5 bases not matched to a gene; V was cut back by 5 bases and J by 4 bases.